This T cell receptor beta chain derives from a study of blood T cell repertoires in COVID-19. Study details: Sources were T cells, B-cell-depleted T cells, or PBMCs; the material itself was cDNA or gDNA.

Trimming took off 0 bases at V and 4 bases at J, with 7 bases between the two ends. This CDR3 is 13 amino acids long. Germline CDR1 and CDR2: SGDLS and YYNGEE. It was during active infection that Seattle patients were enrolled and then longitudinally followed. How the authors handled the data: For nucleated cells, counts were estimated from reference gene primer amplification. Assay used: immunoSEQ multiplex PCR; TCRdb lists only in-frame clones, some missing. That table furnishes V, J and clone size, whereas the DNA furnished D and trimming. This table holds approximately 50,000 clones, approximately 80% found once.

The J gene is TRBJ1-2, the V gene TRBV9; D is undetermined. The receptor's source is a man aged 80 or over with COVID-19, enrolled during active disease. Sequencing was carried out using peripheral blood. This CDR3 is CASSVDGSYGYTF. CDR3 DNA: TGTGCCAGCAGCGTAGACGGTTCCTATGGCTACACCTTC.